This TCR beta chain was identified during a study of T cells after yellow fever vaccination. Background on the study: Fractions with few cells were prepared using SMART-Seq v4 Ultra Low Input.

V was cut by 5 bases and J by 4 bases, with 18 bases left in between. Germline-derived CDR1 and CDR2 are DFQATT and SNEGSKA (reference sequence). This CDR3 spans 15 amino acids. Study-level findings and limits: Weaker, the secondary response had a peak occurring faster, on day 5 versus 15. Booster samples showed a return of most primary-vaccination clones (under 97% CD4, approximately 88% CD8).

By 5'RACE template switching, TCR cDNA was produced, with a universal primer site and UMIs added in the process. TCRdb fed the 5' RACE reads into MiXCR, producing one record per CDR3 protein. This sample has roughly 79,000 distinct CDR3 sequences; 7.3% occur once, and the top ten carry approximately 29%. The sample holds many counts of this clonotype. Its antigen is unidentified. The sample consisted of CD8+ T cells sorted from PBMCs, taken roughly 10 days after the first yellow fever vaccination. The chain employs TRBV20-1 and TRBJ1-3; D gene ambiguous. The sequence was collected from a man aged 18 to 29 who received the YFV17D yellow fever vaccine. Here the CDR3 reads CSASSPEPVGNTIYF. In nucleotides, the CDR3 is TGCAGTGCTTCCTCACCCGAGCCAGTCGGAAACACCATATATTTT.